Presented here are 19 T cell receptor beta chains from one specimen sequenced in a study of blood T cell repertoires in COVID-19. The method was immunoSEQ multiplex PCR; TCRdb's version includes in-frame clones alone and lacks a portion of them. The sample consists of more than 300,000 clones, approximately 89% of them appearing once. Sequenced sample: peripheral blood. The receptors were gathered from a woman under 40 with COVID-19, enrolled during active disease.

V and J are TRBV4-3 and TRBJ1-2; TRBD1 might be the D (5 bases). The CDR3 consists of 15 residues. V was trimmed by 0 bases and J by 8 bases, leaving 16 bases between them. CDR1 is LGHNA, CDR2 YSLEER, per germline. DNA for the CDR3: TGCGCCAGCAGCCAAGAGCTGGACACCCCTAGGGGCTACACCTTC. Protein sequence: CASSQELDTPRGYTF.

The chain recombines TRBV6-5 with TRBJ1-1; D is unresolved. The germline V gene has CDR1 MNHEY and CDR2 SVGAGI. The germline V and J ends were trimmed by 4 bases and 3 bases, with 18 bases remaining between them. The length of the CDR3 is 16 residues. Written as DNA, the CDR3 is TGTGCCAGCAGTTTCCGGGAGGCGGATACGCACACTGAAGCTTTCTTT. This encodes CASSFREADTHTEAFF.

This chain joins TRBV6-2 or TRBV6-3 and TRBJ2-6; D not resolved. In germline, CDR1 is MNHEY, CDR2 SVGEGT. Trimming removed 2 bases from V and 1 base from J, with 3 bases in between. CDR3 size: 14 residues. This chain's CDR3 is CASSYLSGANVLTF. CDR3 coding DNA: TGTGCCAGCAGTTACCTATCTGGGGCCAACGTCCTGACTTTC.

The rearrangement links TRBV6-5 to TRBJ2-1; maybe TRBD1 (6 bases). Looked up from germline, CDR1 is MNHEY and CDR2 is SVGAGI. V was cut by 0 bases and J by 4 bases, with 13 bases left in between. This CDR3 comprises 16 residues. This chain's CDR3 is CASSYSIVTGYNEQFF. The CDR3 coding sequence is TGTGCCAGCAGTTACTCGATTGTAACAGGGTACAATGAGCAGTTCTTC.

V gene TRBV9 combines with J gene TRBJ1-2; 9 nucleotides agree with TRBD1. Trimming at V came to 5 bases and at J to 8 bases, leaving 13 bases not matched to a gene. This CDR3 comprises 15 residues. Germline CDR1 reads SGDLS; CDR2 reads YYNGEE. In DNA, the CDR3 is TGTGCCAGCAGTCGTACCACGGGACAGGGTTTCGGCTACACCTTC. Translation gives CASSRTTGQGFGYTF.

This chain joins TRBV3-1 (or the pseudogene TRBV3-2) and TRBJ1-1; no reliable D call. This CDR3 is 13 amino acids long. Germline-derived CDR1 and CDR2 are LGHDT and YNNKEL (reference sequence). Trimming removed 5 bases at V and 6 bases at J, with 13 bases between. The CDR3 DNA reads as TGTGCCAGCAGCTACTATGAAAGTCCTGAAGCTTTCTTT. It yields the protein CASSYYESPEAFF.

The chain combines TRBV2 with TRBJ1-5; D is perhaps TRBD1 (5 bases). Trimming took off 1 base at V and 1 base at J, with 8 bases between the two ends. Germline CDR1 reads SNHLY; CDR2 reads FYNNEI. The CDR3 runs 15 residues. The CDR3 loop is CASSEGGGSNQPQHF. CDR3 coding DNA: TGTGCCAGCAGTGAAGGGGGGGGAAGCAATCAGCCCCAGCATTTT. Complete variable domain (other parts from reference TRBV2 and TRBJ1-5): EPEVTQTPSHQVTQMGQEVILRCVPISNHLYFYWYRQILGQKVEFLVSFYNNEISEKSEIFDDQFSVERPDGSNFTLKIRSTKLEDSAMYFCASSEGGGSNQPQHFGDGTRLSIL.

This clone was picked up a small number of times. V and J are TRBV23-1 and TRBJ2-1, with D perhaps TRBD1 (5 bases). TRBV23-1 is an ORF; its function is uncertain. V shed 4 bases and J shed 14 bases, with 15 bases lying between them. The CDR3 loop spans 12 amino acids. The CDR3: CASSLADRRKFF. The CDR3 DNA follows: TGCGCCAGCAGTCTCGCCGACAGACGGAAGTTCTTC.

This clone was seen only once. The gene calls are TRBV15 and TRBJ2-5, with TRBD1 identical over 7 bases. The J segment lost 4 bases and the V segment lost 3 bases, leaving 8 bases of the junction unmatched. The CDR3 is made up of 15 amino acids. CDR1 is LNHNV, CDR2 YYDKDF, per germline (reference sequence). For the CDR3, the DNA is TGTGCCACCAGCAGGGCCGACAGGGTGGGAGAGACCCAGTACTTC. Translating gives CATSRADRVGETQYF.

The chain links TRBV21-1 to TRBJ2-7; the D call in the table, TRBD2, was not verified against the DNA. TRBV21-1 is marked as a pseudogene. There are 9 residues in the CDR3. The DNA for the CDR3 is TGTGCCAGCGCGAGGGAGCAGTACGTC. This codes for CASAREQYV.

The chain is built from TRBV13 and TRBJ1-2; TRBD1 might be the D (6 bases). In germline, CDR1 is PRHDT, CDR2 FYEKMQ (reference sequence). The germline V and J ends were trimmed by 8 bases and 4 bases, with 20 bases remaining between them. This CDR3 comprises 15 residues. This CDR3 is CASAPRDTALYGYTF. DNA of the CDR3: TGTGCCAGCGCACCCAGGGACACAGCCCTCTATGGCTACACCTTC.

The rearrangement links TRBV18 to TRBJ2-7; a possible D gene is TRBD2 (5 bases). This CDR3 is 15 amino acids long. The germline CDR1 and CDR2 sequences are KGHSH and LQKENI. V was shortened by 6 bases and J by 4 bases, with 19 bases between the two germline ends. The chain's CDR3 is CASSPLRAGAYEQYF. The CDR3 DNA reads as TGTGCCAGCTCGCCCCTCCGGGCGGGCGCGTACGAGCAGTACTTC.

The sample holds many counts of this clone. The rearrangement uses TRBV6-6 and TRBJ1-6; 8 bases align to TRBD1. Trimming cost V 2 bases and J 13 bases; bases outside gene matches: 13. This CDR3 comprises 16 residues. Germline CDR1 and CDR2: MNHNY and SVGAGI (reference sequence). In DNA form, the CDR3 reads TGTGCCAGCAGTTACGCGAACTGGCAGGGGGCGGCTCCCCTCCACTTT. Its translation: CASSYANWQGAAPLHF.

As DNA, the CDR3 is TGTGCCAGCAGCGTAGAGGACAGGGGTGGTAATGAAAAACTGTTTTTT. As protein: CASSVEDRGGNEKLFF. J is TRBJ1-4 and V is TRBV9, with TRBD1 matching over 9 bases. CDR1 is SGDLS and CDR2 is YYNGEE in the germline V gene. The V gene end was trimmed by 0 bases and the J gene end by 4 bases; junction bases not matched to a gene: 4. The CDR3 spans 16 residues.

This rearrangement joins TRBV9 to TRBJ1-1; a possible D gene is TRBD1 (6 bases). Per the germline V gene, CDR1 is SGDLS and CDR2 is YYNGEE. The ends were cut back, 3 bases at V and 0 bases at J, with 9 bases in the middle. The CDR3 length is 14 residues. The CDR3: CASSADSVNTEAFF. CDR3 DNA: TGTGCCAGCAGCGCGGACAGCGTGAACACTGAAGCTTTCTTT. The full variable domain, rest sourced from reference TRBV9 and TRBJ1-1, is DSGVTQTPKHLITATGQRVTLRCSPRSGDLSVYWYQQSLDQGLQFLIQYYNGEERAKGNILERFSAQQFPDLHSELNLSSLELGDSALYFCASSADSVNTEAFFGQGTRLTVV.

The CDR3 region has the DNA TGTGCCAGCAGTCCTCAGGGATGGGAGACCCAGTACTTC. Translation: CASSPQGWETQYF. The chain uses TRBV12-3 or TRBV12-4 and TRBJ2-5; TRBD1 might be the D (5 bases). The CDR3 is made up of 13 amino acids. The ends were cut back, 5 bases at V and 5 bases at J, with 12 bases in the middle.

The chain carries TRBV10-1 and TRBJ2-1, with D tentatively TRBD1 (5 bases). CDR1 and CDR2 (germline): WNHNN, SYGVQD (reference sequence). The length of the CDR3 is 16 residues. V was clipped by 2 bases and J by 7 bases, with 18 bases between them. The CDR3 reads CASSEPQGPIGNEQFF. The CDR3 DNA reads TGCGCCAGCAGTGAGCCCCAGGGTCCTATCGGGAATGAGCAGTTCTTC.

This chain joins TRBV19 and TRBJ2-2, with 10 bases identical to TRBD1. Germline CDR1 reads LNHDA; CDR2 reads SQIVND (reference sequence). With V trimmed by 3 bases and J by 5 bases, 3 bases remained unmatched. This CDR3 contains 15 residues. CDR3 protein: CASSIRTGGTGELFF. The DNA for the CDR3 is TGTGCCAGTAGTATTCGGACAGGGGGAACCGGGGAGCTGTTTTTT.

This chain joins TRBV4-1 and TRBJ1-1, with 8 nucleotides matching TRBD1. CDR1 and CDR2 (germline): MGHRA, YSYEKL. The CDR3 consists of 13 residues. Germline trimming cut 1 base from V and 7 bases from J; bases unmatched to any gene: 2. CDR3 loop: CASSQVGQVEAFF. CDR3 nucleotides: TGCGCCAGCAGCCAAGTGGGACAGGTTGAAGCTTTCTTT.